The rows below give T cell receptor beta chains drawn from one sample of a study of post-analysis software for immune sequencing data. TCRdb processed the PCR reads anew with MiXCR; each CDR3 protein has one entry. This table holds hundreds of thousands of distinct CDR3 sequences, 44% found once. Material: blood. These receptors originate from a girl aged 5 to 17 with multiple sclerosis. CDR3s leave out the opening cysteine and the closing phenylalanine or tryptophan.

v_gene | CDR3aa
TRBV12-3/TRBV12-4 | ASSPMGQIYEQY
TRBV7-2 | ASSLEYMEQF
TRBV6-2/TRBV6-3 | ASGDRSYEQY
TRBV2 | ASSVGRVGNQPQH
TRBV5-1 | ASSPTMGYTGELF
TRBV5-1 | ASSSGNNYGYT
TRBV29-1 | SAPGGGQETQY
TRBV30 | AWSVRGNEQF
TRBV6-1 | ASTPGQGKNEKLF
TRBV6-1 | ASSEDRYYGYT
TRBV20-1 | SATGTSGVDTQY
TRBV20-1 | SARFIKGLAGGPGDNEQF
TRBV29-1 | SVEGDRLAGGRYADTQY
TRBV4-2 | ASSQLLSGLGQPQH
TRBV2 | ASSEPDRGTRNQPQH
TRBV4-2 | ASSQGGTTYNEQF
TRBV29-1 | SVPGQGPRYNEQF
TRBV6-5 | ASRRKGQGLTGELF
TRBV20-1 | SARDLEGPNTEAF
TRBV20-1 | SARDRNQYYEQY
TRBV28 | ASSSGTSAYTQY
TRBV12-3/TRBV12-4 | ASSSRGEAF
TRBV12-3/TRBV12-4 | ASSPLQTGGNGYT
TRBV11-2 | ASSSQF
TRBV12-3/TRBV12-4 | ASRLGVEAF
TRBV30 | AWSYWAGGATDTQY
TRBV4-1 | ASSHPRDSSTDTQY
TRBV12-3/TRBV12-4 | ASRRTSGIYNEQF
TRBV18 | ASSPRGGTETQY
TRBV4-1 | ASSQRPRGAEQEAQY
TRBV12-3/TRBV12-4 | ASSFVPGGKEETQY
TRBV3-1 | ACSPGTGGASF
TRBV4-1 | ASSQTPQIILTEAF
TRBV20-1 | SASSRDLNPLSSYEQY
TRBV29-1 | SVEGIRDQETQY
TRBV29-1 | SVTGPFDNEQF
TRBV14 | ASRWGGTYEQY
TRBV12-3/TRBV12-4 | ASSPWRLAGGSLVDTQY
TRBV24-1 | ATSDRRGVAGVTDTQY
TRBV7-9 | ATPTGRNYGYT